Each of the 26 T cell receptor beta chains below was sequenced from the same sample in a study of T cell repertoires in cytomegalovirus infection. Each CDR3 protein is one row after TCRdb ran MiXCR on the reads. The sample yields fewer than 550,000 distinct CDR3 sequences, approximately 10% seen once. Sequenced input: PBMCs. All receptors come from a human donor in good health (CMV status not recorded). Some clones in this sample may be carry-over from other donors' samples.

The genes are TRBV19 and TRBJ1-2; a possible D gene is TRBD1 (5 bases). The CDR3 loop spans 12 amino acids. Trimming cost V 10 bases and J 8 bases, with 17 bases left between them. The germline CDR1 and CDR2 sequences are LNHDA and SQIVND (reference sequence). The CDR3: CATTTAPWGYTF. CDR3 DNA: TGTGCCACCACGACAGCCCCTTGGGGCTACACCTTC.

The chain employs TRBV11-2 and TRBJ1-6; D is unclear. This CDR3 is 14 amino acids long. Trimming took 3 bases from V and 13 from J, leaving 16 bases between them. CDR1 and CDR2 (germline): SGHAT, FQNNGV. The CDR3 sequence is CASSFLITESPLHF. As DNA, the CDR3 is TGTGCCAGCAGCTTCCTCATAACAGAATCCCCCCTCCACTTT.

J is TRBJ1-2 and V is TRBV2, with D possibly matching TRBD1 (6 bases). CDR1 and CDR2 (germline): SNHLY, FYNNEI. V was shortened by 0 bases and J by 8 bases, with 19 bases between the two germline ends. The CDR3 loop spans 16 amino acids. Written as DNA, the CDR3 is TGTGCCAGCAGTGAAGCGCGTGGTACAGGGAAAGAGGGCTACACCTTC. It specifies CASSEARGTGKEGYTF.

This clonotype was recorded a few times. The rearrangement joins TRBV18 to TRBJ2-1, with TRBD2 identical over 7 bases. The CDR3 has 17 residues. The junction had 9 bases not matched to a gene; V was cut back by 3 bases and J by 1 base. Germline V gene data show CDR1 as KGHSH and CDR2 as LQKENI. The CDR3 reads CASSPRSSGLSYNEQFF. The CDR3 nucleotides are TGTGCCAGCTCACCGAGGAGTAGCGGGCTGTCCTACAATGAGCAGTTCTTC.

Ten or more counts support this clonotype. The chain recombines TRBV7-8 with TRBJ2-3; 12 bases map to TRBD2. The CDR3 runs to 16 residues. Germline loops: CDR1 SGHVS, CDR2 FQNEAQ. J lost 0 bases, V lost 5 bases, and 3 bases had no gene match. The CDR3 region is CASSRTSGVSTDTQYF. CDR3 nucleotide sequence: TGTGCCAGCAGCCGGACTAGCGGGGTTAGCACAGATACGCAGTATTTT.

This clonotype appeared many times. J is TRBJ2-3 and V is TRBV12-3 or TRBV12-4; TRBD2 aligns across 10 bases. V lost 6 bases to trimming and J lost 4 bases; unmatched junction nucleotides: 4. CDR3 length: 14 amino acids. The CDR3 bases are TGTGCCAGCAGCCTGGGGACTAGCGCAGATACGCAGTATTTT. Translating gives CASSLGTSADTQYF.

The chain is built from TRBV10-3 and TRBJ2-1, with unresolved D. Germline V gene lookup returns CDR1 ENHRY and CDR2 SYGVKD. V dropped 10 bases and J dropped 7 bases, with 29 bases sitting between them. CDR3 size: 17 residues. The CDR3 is CATTNDLGGQEWNEQFF. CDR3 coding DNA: TGTGCCACCACCAACGACCTTGGCGGTCAAGAATGGAATGAGCAGTTCTTC.

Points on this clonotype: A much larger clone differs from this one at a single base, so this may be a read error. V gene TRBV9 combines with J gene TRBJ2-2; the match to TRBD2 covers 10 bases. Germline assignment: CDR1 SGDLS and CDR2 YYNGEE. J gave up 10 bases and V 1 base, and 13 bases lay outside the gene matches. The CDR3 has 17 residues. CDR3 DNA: TGTGCCAGCAGCGTATCTAGCGGGAGTGGTAACGCCGAGGAGCTGTTTTTT. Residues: CASSVSSGSGNAEELFF. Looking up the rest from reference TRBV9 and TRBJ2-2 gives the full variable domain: DSGVTQTPKHLITATGQRVTLRCSPRSGDLSVYWYQQSLDQGLQFLIQYYNGEERAKGNILERFSAQQFPDLHSELNLSSLELGDSALYFCASSVSSGSGNAEELFFGEGSRLTVL.

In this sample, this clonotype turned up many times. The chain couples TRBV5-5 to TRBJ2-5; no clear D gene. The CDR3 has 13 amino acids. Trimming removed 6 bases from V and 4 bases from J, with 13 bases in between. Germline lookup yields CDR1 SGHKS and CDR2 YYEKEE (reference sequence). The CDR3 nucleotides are TGTGCCAGCACCCTACGAATGGCAGAGACCCAGTACTTC. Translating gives CASTLRMAETQYF.

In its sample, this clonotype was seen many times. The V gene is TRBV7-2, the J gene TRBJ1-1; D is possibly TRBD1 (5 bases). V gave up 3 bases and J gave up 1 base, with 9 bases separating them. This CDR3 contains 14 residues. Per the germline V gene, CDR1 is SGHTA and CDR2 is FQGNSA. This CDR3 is CASSFFQGNTEAFF. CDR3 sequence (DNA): TGTGCCAGCAGCTTCTTTCAGGGGAACACTGAAGCTTTCTTT.

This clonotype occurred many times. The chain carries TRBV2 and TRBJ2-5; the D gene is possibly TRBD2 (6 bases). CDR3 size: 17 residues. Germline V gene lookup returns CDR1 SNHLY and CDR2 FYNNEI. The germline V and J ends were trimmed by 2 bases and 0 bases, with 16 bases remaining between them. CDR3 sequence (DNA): TGTGCCAGCAGTGAATCCCGGGACTGGCCTTACCAAGAGACCCAGTACTTC. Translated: CASSESRDWPYQETQYF.

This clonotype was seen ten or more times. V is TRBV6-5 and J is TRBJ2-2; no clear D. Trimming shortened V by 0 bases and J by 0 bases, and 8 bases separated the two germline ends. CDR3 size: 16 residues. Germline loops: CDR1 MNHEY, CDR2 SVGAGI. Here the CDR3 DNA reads TGTGCCAGCAGTTACTCTTGGTTATCGAACACCGGGGAGCTGTTTTTT. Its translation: CASSYSWLSNTGELFF.

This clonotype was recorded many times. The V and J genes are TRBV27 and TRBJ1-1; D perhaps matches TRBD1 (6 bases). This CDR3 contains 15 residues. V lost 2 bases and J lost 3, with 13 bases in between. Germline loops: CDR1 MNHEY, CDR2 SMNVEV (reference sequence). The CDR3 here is CASSLLQGPDTEAFF. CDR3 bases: TGTGCCAGCAGTTTACTTCAGGGGCCCGACACTGAAGCTTTCTTT.

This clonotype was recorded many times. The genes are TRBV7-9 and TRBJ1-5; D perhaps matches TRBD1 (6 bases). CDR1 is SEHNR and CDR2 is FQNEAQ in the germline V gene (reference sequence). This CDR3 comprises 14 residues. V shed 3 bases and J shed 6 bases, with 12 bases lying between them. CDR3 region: CASSFPGASQPQHF. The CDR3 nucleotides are TGTGCCAGCAGCTTCCCAGGGGCGAGTCAGCCCCAGCATTTT.

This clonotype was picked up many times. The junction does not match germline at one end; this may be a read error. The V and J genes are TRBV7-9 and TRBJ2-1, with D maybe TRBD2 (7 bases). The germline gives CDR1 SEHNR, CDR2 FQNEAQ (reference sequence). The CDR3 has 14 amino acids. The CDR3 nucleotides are TGTGCCAGCAGCGTCCTCCGGGGGGCAACGAGCGAAGTCTTC. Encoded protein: CASSVLRGATSEVF.

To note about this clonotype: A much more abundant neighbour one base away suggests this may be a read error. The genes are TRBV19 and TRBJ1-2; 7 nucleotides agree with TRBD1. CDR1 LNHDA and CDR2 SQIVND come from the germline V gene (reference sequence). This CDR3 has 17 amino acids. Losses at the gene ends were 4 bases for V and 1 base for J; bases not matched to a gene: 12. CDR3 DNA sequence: TGTGCCAGTAGTACCCCGGCACAGGGGACCCTTAACTATGGCTACACCTTC. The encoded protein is CASSTPAQGTLNYGYTF.

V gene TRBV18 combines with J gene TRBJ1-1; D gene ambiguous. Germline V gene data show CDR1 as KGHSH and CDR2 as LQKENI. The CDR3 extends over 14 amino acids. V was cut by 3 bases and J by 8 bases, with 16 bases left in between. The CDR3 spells CASSPTAPPVEAFF. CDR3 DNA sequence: TGTGCCAGCTCACCGACGGCCCCGCCTGTAGAAGCTTTCTTT.

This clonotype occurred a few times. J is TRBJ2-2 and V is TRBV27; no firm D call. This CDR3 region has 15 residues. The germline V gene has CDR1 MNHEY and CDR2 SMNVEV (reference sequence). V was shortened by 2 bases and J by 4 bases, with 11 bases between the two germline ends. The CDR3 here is CASSLGRQITGELFF. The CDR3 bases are TGTGCCAGCAGTTTAGGTCGGCAGATCACCGGGGAGCTGTTTTTT.

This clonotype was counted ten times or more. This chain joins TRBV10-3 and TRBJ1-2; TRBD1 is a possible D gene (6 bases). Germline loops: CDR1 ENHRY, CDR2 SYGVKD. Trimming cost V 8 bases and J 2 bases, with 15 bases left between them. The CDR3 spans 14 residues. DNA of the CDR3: TGTGCCATCGGGGATTTGGACAGAAACTATGGCTACACCTTC. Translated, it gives CAIGDLDRNYGYTF.

The CDR3 bases are TGCGCCAGCAGCACCCGGACAGGGGTCTACGAGCAGTACTTC. Translated: CASSTRTGVYEQYF. The V and J genes are TRBV5-1 and TRBJ2-7; 9 bases map to TRBD1. V lost 4 bases to trimming and J lost 3 bases; unmatched junction nucleotides: 5. The CDR3 covers 14 residues. The germline V gene has CDR1 SGHRS and CDR2 YFSETQ.

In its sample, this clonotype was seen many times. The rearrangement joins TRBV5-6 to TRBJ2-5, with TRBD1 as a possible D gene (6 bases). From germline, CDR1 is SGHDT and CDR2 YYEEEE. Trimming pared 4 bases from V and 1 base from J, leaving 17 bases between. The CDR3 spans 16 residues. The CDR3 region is CASSPRQGHLQETQYF. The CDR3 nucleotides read TGTGCCAGCAGCCCCAGGCAGGGACACCTCCAAGAGACCCAGTACTTC.

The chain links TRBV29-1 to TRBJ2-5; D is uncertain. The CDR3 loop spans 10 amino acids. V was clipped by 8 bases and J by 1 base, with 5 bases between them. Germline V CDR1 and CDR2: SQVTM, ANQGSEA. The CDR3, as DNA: TGCAGCACCTCCCAAGAGACCCAGTACTTC. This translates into CSTSQETQYF.

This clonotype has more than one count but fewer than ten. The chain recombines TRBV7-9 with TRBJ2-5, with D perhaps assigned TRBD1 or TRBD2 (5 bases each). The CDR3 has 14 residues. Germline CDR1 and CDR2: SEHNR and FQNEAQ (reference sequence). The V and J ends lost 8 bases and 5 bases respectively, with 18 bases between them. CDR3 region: CASLWAPEGETQYF. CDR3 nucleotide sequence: TGTGCCAGCCTCTGGGCCCCCGAGGGGGAGACCCAGTACTTC.

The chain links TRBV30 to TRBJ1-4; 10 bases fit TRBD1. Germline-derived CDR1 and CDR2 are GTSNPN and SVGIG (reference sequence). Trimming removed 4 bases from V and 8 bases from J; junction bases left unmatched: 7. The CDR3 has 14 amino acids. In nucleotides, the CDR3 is TGTGCCTGGAACCGACAGGGGGCAGGAGAAAAACTGTTTTTT. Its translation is CAWNRQGAGEKLFF.

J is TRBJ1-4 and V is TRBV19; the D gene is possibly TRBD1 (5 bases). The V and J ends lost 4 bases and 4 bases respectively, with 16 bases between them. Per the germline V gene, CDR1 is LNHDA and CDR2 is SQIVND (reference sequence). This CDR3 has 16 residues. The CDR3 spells CASSTLSGTDNEKLFF. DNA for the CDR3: TGTGCCAGTAGTACCCTATCCGGGACGGATAATGAAAAACTGTTTTTT. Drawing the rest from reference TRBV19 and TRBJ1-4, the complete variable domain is DGGITQSPKYLFRKEGQNVTLSCEQNLNHDAMYWYRQDPGQGLRLIYYSQIVNDFQKGDIAEGYSVSREKKESFPLTVTSAQKNPTAFYLCASSTLSGTDNEKLFFGSGTQLSVL.

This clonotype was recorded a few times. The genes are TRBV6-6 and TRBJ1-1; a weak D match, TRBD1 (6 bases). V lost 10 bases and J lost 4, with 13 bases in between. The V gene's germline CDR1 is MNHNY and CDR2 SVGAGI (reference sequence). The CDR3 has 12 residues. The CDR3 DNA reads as TGTGCCACCTCAGGGGTTGGCACTGAAGCTTTCTTT. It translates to CATSGVGTEAFF.